A selection of T cell receptor beta chains follows, all from one sample in a study of CD8 T cells in ankylosing spondylitis. TCRdb re-called the 5' RACE reads with MiXCR, one entry per CDR3 protein. The table shows some 95,000 distinct CDR3 sequences, with about 9% occurring only once. Sequencing was carried out using blood, either unsorted or a sorted T cell fraction (not recorded which). The receptors shown here come from a male donor with ankylosing spondylitis or in good health (not recorded which). The CDR3 runs from the conserved cysteine through the conserved F or W. Each record gives: clone size, CDR3 length, V gene, J gene, D gene, CDR3 protein, CDR3 DNA. A D gene is named only where the DNA matches it firmly. Only some rows state a clone size, as once, few, many or a class for expanded clones.

.	15	TRBV5-6	TRBJ2-7	.	CASSHYSYGSYEQYF	TGTGCCAGCAGCCACTACAGTTACGGCTCCTACGAGCAGTACTTC
few	15	TRBV12-3/TRBV12-4	TRBJ2-1	TRBD2	CASSFAGGLGNEQFF	TGTGCCAGCAGTTTTGCGGGGGGGCTGGGCAATGAGCAGTTCTTC
many	15	TRBV10-3	TRBJ2-7	.	CAIKGEGEENYEQYF	TGTGCCATCAAGGGGGAGGGAGAAGAAAATTACGAGCAGTACTTC
many	16	TRBV27	TRBJ2-2	TRBD2	CASSPSGGATTGELFF	TGTGCCAGCAGCCCAAGCGGGGGGGCCACCACCGGGGAGCTGTTTTTT
.	14	TRBV18	TRBJ2-7	TRBD1	CASSGTGALYEQYF	TGTGCCAGCTCAGGGACAGGGGCCCTCTACGAGCAGTACTTC
.	14	TRBV7-9	TRBJ2-1	.	CASSVGRSYNEQFF	TGTGCCAGCAGCGTAGGGAGAAGCTACAATGAGCAGTTCTTC
medium-sized	12	TRBV9	TRBJ2-1	.	CASSVLGHEQFF	TGTGCCAGCAGCGTCCTAGGACATGAGCAGTTCTTC
few	14	TRBV7-9	TRBJ1-2	.	CASSLEGTLYGYTF	TGTGCCAGCAGCTTAGAGGGAACCCTCTATGGCTACACCTTC
many	12	TRBV29-1	TRBJ1-1	TRBD1	CSAGTGVTEAFF	TGCAGCGCCGGGACAGGGGTTACTGAAGCTTTCTTT
.	17	TRBV11-2	TRBJ2-7	TRBD2	CASSSPGLAGGIYEQYF	TGTGCCAGCAGCTCTCCGGGACTAGCGGGGGGGATATACGAGCAGTACTTC
many	13	TRBV20-1	TRBJ1-3	.	CSALQGSGNTIYF	TGCAGTGCCCTACAGGGCTCTGGAAACACCATATATTTT
many	12	TRBV12-3/TRBV12-4	TRBJ2-2	.	CASSSDLEELFF	TGTGCCAGCAGTTCCGACCTTGAGGAGCTGTTTTTT
many	13	TRBV28	TRBJ1-2	.	CASSRKVNYGYTF	TGTGCCAGCAGTCGCAAAGTTAACTATGGCTACACCTTC
many	14	TRBV7-2	TRBJ1-1	.	CASSSGGGNTEAFF	TGTGCCAGCAGCTCCGGCGGGGGGAACACTGAAGCTTTCTTT
.	15	TRBV5-1	TRBJ2-3	TRBD1	CASSFNRGSTDTQYF	TGCGCCAGCAGCTTTAACAGGGGCAGCACAGATACGCAGTATTTT
.	13	TRBV7-2	TRBJ2-5	.	CASSSPHLETQYF	TGTGCCAGCAGCTCGCCGCACCTAGAGACCCAGTACTTC
many	17	TRBV3-1	TRBJ2-1	TRBD2	CASSPGLAGHTGNEQFF	TGTGCCAGCAGCCCCGGACTAGCGGGACACACCGGGAATGAGCAGTTCTTC
.	14	TRBV5-6	TRBJ2-5	.	CASSFTEGLETQYF	TGTGCCAGCAGCTTTACTGAGGGCTTGGAGACCCAGTACTTC
many	16	TRBV5-6	TRBJ2-3	.	CASNHKRGGYTDTQYF	TGTGCCAGCAACCATAAACGGGGAGGCTACACAGATACGCAGTATTTT
many	16	TRBV3-1	TRBJ2-1	TRBD2	CASSQVSGGAYNEQFF	TGTGCCAGCAGCCAGGTTAGCGGGGGGGCCTACAATGAGCAGTTCTTC
medium-sized	14	TRBV20-1	TRBJ1-6	.	CSARERRDNSPLHF	TGCAGTGCCAGGGAGCGGAGAGATAATTCACCCCTCCACTTT
many	13	TRBV2	TRBJ1-2	TRBD1	CASSGDRNYGYTF	TGTGCCAGCAGTGGGGACAGAAACTATGGCTACACCTTC
.	17	TRBV7-2	TRBJ2-1	TRBD1	CASSLRQGFSSYNEQFF	TGTGCCAGCAGCTTGCGACAGGGATTTAGCTCCTACAATGAGCAGTTCTTC
many	15	TRBV24-1	TRBJ2-1	.	CATSEYRGQDNEQFF	TGTGCCACCAGTGAATACCGGGGCCAGGACAATGAGCAGTTCTTC
many	17	TRBV9	TRBJ1-2	TRBD1	CASSVLTGPTPNYGYTF	TGTGCCAGCAGCGTCCTGACAGGGCCCACGCCTAACTATGGCTACACCTTC
many	16	TRBV7-3	TRBJ2-7	TRBD1	CASSLSRAGGSYEQYF	TGTGCCAGCAGCTTAAGCCGGGCAGGGGGCTCCTACGAGCAGTACTTC
.	13	TRBV7-8	TRBJ2-5	TRBD1	CASQTGLGETQYF	TGTGCCAGTCAGACAGGGTTAGGGGAGACCCAGTACTTC
many	15	TRBV28	TRBJ2-4	.	CASSLLGPTKNIQYF	TGTGCCAGCAGTTTACTGGGCCCGACCAAAAACATTCAGTACTTC
many	15	TRBV5-1	TRBJ2-3	TRBD1	CASSKGQGNIDTQYF	TGCGCCAGCAGCAAGGGACAGGGGAATATAGATACGCAGTATTTT
.	12	TRBV19	TRBJ2-2	.	CASSMRAGELFF	TGTGCCAGTAGTATGAGGGCCGGGGAGCTGTTTTTT
many	13	TRBV5-5	TRBJ1-5	TRBD1	CASSPTGDQPQHF	TGTGCCAGCAGCCCCACAGGGGACCAGCCCCAGCATTTT
many	13	TRBV11-3	TRBJ2-3	.	CASSTGYTDTQYF	TGTGCCAGCAGCACCGGATACACAGATACGCAGTATTTT
.	15	TRBV28	TRBJ2-1	.	CASSFLGGGNNEQFF	TGTGCCAGCAGTTTTCTCGGAGGGGGGAACAATGAGCAGTTCTTC
many	14	TRBV5-1	TRBJ2-3	TRBD1	CASSGTGATDTQYF	TGCGCCAGCAGCGGGACAGGGGCTACAGATACGCAGTATTTT
many	14	TRBV7-3	TRBJ2-5	.	CASSPTQGGETQYF	TGTGCCAGCAGCCCGACACAGGGAGGAGAGACCCAGTACTTC
many	16	TRBV9	TRBJ1-5	.	CASSVGGYGNNQPQHF	TGTGCCAGCAGCGTAGGAGGGTATGGAAACAATCAGCCCCAGCATTTT
many	13	TRBV25-1	TRBJ2-3	.	CASRLGGLDTQYF	TGTGCCAGCAGGTTAGGGGGGTTGGATACGCAGTATTTT
many	14	TRBV20-1	TRBJ1-2	.	CSARDPGGIYGYTF	TGCAGTGCTAGAGACCCGGGGGGGATCTATGGCTACACCTTC
many	16	TRBV5-1	TRBJ2-7	.	CASSLIIRAPRYEQYF	TGCGCCAGCAGCTTGATTATCAGGGCACCCCGCTACGAGCAGTACTTC
many	13	TRBV24-1	TRBJ1-2	.	CATSVESTGGYTF	TGTGCCACCAGTGTGGAGAGTACCGGTGGCTACACCTTC
.	14	TRBV6-4	TRBJ2-3	TRBD2	CASSRSGGADTQYF	TGTGCCAGCAGTCGTAGCGGGGGGGCCGATACGCAGTATTTT
many	13	TRBV5-1	TRBJ2-7	.	CASSKDGSYEQYF	TGCGCCAGCAGCAAGGACGGATCCTACGAGCAGTACTTC
many	14	TRBV29-1	TRBJ2-5	.	CSVDQNRAEETQYF	TGCAGCGTTGATCAAAATCGAGCGGAAGAGACCCAGTACTTC
many	15	TRBV20-1	TRBJ2-3	.	CSAPTELGPTDTQYF	TGCAGTGCCCCTACCGAGCTGGGGCCGACAGATACGCAGTATTTT
many	16	TRBV12-3/TRBV12-4	TRBJ2-1	TRBD1	CASSPGTGGSYNEQFF	TGTGCCAGCAGTCCGGGGACAGGGGGTTCATACAATGAGCAGTTCTTC
.	17	TRBV7-2	TRBJ2-7	TRBD1	CASSFPLRGLKNYEQYF	TGTGCCAGCAGCTTCCCCTTAAGGGGGCTCAAAAACTACGAGCAGTACTTC
.	15	TRBV28	TRBJ2-7	.	CASSFPLGPPIEQYF	TGTGCCAGCAGTTTCCCCCTTGGGCCCCCTATCGAGCAGTACTTC
many	12	TRBV2	TRBJ2-5	.	CASSSLRETQYF	TGTGCCAGCAGTTCGTTGCGGGAGACCCAGTACTTC
many	13	TRBV12-3/TRBV12-4	TRBJ2-1	TRBD1	CASSGTVHSEQFF	TGTGCCAGCAGCGGGACAGTTCATAGTGAGCAGTTCTTC
medium-sized	12	TRBV29-1	TRBJ2-5	.	CSVVGSQETQYF	TGCAGCGTTGTCGGTTCCCAAGAGACCCAGTACTTC
.	18	TRBV12-3/TRBV12-4	TRBJ2-1	TRBD2	CASSPAGGPVSSYNEQFF	TGTGCCAGCAGTCCAGCGGGGGGGCCTGTTAGCTCCTACAATGAGCAGTTCTTC
.	15	TRBV20-1	TRBJ2-3	TRBD1	CCESTGKTSTDTQYF	TGCTGTGAGTCGACAGGGAAAACTAGCACAGATACGCAGTATTTT
many	13	TRBV29-1	TRBJ1-2	.	CSVEHSSNYGYTF	TGCAGCGTTGAACACAGCTCTAACTATGGCTACACCTTC
many	17	TRBV20-1	TRBJ2-7	.	CSARDVSGGARGDEQYF	TGCAGTGCTAGAGATGTCTCGGGCGGGGCGCGGGGCGACGAGCAGTACTTC
few	15	TRBV20-1	TRBJ1-1	.	CSARGRQGGGTEAFF	TGCAGTGCTAGAGGAAGGCAGGGAGGAGGGACTGAAGCTTTCTTT
many	14	TRBV5-5	TRBJ2-7	TRBD1	CASSPTQGAYEQYF	TGTGCCAGCAGCCCCACCCAGGGGGCTTACGAGCAGTACTTC
.	16	TRBV19	TRBJ1-2	.	CASSVTGPGFGYGYTF	TGTGCCAGTAGTGTGACAGGACCGGGTTTTGGGTATGGCTACACCTTC
few	15	TRBV28	TRBJ1-4	.	CASISPGGAGEKLFF	TGTGCCAGCATTTCCCCCGGGGGCGCAGGGGAAAAACTGTTTTTT
many	14	TRBV9	TRBJ2-2	.	CASSVFDGTGELFF	TGTGCCAGCAGCGTCTTCGACGGCACCGGGGAGCTGTTTTTT